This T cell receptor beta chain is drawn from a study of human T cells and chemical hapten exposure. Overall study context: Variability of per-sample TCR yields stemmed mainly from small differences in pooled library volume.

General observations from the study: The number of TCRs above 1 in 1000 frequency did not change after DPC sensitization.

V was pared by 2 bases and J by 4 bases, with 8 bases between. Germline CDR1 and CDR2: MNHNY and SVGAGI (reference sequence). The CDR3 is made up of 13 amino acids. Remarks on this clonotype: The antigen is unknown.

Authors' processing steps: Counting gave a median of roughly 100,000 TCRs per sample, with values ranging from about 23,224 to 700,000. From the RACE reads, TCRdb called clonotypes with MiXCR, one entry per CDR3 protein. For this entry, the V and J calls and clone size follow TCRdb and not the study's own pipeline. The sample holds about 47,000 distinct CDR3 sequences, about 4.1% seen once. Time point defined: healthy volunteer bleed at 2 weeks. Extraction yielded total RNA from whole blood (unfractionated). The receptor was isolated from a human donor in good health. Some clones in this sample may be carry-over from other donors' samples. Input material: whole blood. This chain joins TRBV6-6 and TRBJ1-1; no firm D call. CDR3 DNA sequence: TGTGCCAGCAGTTACGAGGGAGGCACTGAAGCTTTCTTT. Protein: CASSYEGGTEAFF.